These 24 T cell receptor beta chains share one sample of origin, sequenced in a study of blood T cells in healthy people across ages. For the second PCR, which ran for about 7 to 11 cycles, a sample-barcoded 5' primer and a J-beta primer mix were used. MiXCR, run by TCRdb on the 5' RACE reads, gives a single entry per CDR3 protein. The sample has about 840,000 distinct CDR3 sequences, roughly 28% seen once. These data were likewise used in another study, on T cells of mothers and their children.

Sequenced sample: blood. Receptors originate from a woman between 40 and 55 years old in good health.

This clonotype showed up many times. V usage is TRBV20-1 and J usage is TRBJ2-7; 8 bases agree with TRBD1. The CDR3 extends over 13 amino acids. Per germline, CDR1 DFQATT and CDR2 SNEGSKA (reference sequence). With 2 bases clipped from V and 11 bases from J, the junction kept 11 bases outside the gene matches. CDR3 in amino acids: CSARLPWTGQEYF. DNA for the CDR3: TGCAGTGCTAGATTGCCCTGGACAGGGCAAGAGTACTTC.

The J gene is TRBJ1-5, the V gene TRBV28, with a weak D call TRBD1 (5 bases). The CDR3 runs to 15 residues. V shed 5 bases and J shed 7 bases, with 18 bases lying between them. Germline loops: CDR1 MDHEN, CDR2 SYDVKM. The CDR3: CASSGIQGVSQPQHF. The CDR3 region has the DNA TGTGCCAGCAGTGGAATACAAGGGGTTTCCCAGCCCCAGCATTTT.

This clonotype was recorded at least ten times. The CDR3 loop reads CASSLGALVGYEQYF. The CDR3, as DNA: TGTGCCAGCAGCCTCGGGGCCCTAGTAGGGTACGAGCAGTACTTC. The rearrangement links TRBV2 to TRBJ2-7; either TRBD1 or TRBD2 may fit D (5 bases each). The V gene's germline CDR1 is SNHLY and CDR2 FYNNEI. Trimming shortened V by 6 bases and J by 4 bases, and 19 bases separated the two germline ends. The CDR3 length is 15 residues.

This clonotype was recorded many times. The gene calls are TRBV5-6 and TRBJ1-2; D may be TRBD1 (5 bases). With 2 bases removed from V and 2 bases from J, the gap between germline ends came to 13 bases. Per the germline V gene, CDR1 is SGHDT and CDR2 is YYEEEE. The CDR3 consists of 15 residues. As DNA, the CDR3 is TGTGCCAGCAGCTTTCGGGGCAGCCAGAACTATGGCTACACCTTC. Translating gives CASSFRGSQNYGYTF.

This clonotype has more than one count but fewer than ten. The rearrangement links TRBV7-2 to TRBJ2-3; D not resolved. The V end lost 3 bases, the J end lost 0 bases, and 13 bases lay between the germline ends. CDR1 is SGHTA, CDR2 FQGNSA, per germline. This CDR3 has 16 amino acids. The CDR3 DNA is TGTGCCAGCAGCTTGAAAGGGCACCGAAGCACAGATACGCAGTATTTT. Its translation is CASSLKGHRSTDTQYF.

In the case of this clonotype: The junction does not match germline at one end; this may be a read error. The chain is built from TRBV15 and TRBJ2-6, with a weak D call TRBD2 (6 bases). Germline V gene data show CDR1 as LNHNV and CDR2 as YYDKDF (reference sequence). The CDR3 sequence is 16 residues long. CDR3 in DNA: TGTGCCACCAGCAGAGAGGGGGGAACCGGGGCCAACGTCCCGACTTTC. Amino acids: CATSREGGTGANVPTF.

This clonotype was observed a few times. CDR3 DNA: TGTGCCAGCAGTTTAGTTATGGACTATGGCTACACCTTC. This encodes CASSLVMDYGYTF. The V gene is TRBV12-3 or TRBV12-4, the J gene TRBJ1-2; D not certain. The CDR3 extends over 13 amino acids. Trimming removed 1 base at V and 3 bases at J, with 6 bases between.

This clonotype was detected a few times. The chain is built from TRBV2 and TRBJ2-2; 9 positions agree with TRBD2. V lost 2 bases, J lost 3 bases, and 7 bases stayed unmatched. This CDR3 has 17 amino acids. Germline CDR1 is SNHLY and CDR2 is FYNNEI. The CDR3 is CASSEPAAGGYTGELFF. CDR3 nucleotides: TGTGCCAGCAGTGAACCGGCAGCGGGGGGCTACACCGGGGAGCTGTTTTTT.

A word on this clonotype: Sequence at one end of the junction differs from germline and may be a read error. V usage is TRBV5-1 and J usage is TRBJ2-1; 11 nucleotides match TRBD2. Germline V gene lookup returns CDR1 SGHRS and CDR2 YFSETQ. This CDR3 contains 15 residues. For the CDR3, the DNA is TGCGCCAGCAGGGTCACTAGCGGGGGTAACAATGAGCGGTTCTTC. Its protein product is CASRVTSGGNNERFF.

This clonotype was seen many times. The CDR3 nucleotides read TGTGCCAGCAGTTTTGGGGATAGCAATCAGCCCCAGCATTTT. It yields the protein CASSFGDSNQPQHF. This chain joins TRBV12-3 or TRBV12-4 and TRBJ1-5; no firm D call. The ends were cut back, 3 bases at V and 0 bases at J, with 6 bases in the middle. CDR3 length equals 14 residues.

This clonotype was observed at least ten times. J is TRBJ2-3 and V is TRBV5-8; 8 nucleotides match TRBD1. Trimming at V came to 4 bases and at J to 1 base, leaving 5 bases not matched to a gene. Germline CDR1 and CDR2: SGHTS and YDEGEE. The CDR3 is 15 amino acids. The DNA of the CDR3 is TGTGCCAGCAGCCCGACAGGGGACGGCACAGATACGCAGTATTTT. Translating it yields CASSPTGDGTDTQYF.

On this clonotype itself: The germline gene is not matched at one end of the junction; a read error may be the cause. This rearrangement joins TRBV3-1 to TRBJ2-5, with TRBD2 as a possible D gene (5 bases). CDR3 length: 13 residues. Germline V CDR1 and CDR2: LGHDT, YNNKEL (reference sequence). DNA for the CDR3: TGTGCCAGCAGCTTGGACCGTGGGGAGACCCGGTACTTC. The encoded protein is CASSLDRGETRYF.

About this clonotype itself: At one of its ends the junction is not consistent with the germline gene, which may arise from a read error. As DNA, the CDR3 is TGTGCTAGCAGCACACTCGCGAACACCGGGGAGCTGTTTTTT. This codes for CASSTLANTGELFF. The chain links TRBV7-7 to TRBJ2-2; D is uncertain. The CDR3 runs 14 residues. The germline gives CDR1 SSHAT, CDR2 FNYEAQ (reference sequence).

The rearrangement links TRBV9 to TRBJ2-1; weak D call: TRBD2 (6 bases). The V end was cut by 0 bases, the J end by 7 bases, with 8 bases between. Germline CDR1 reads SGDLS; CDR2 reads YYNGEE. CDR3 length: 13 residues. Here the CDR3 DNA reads TGTGCCAGCAGCGTAGATGGGAGGAATGAGCAGTTCTTC. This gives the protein CASSVDGRNEQFF.

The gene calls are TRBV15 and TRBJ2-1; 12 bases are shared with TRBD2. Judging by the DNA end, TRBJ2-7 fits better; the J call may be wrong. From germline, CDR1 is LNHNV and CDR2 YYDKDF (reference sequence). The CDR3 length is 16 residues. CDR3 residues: CATSRDLAGGRNEQYF. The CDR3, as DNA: TGTGCCACCAGCAGAGATCTAGCGGGGGGGCGCAATGAGCAGTACTTC.

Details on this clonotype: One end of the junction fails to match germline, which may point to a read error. The CDR3 loop reads CACSPTGSLSNQPQHF. CDR3 bases: TGTGCCTGCAGCCCAACAGGGTCTCTCAGCAATCAGCCCCAGCATTTT. This chain joins TRBV28 and TRBJ1-5, with a possible D match to TRBD1 (6 bases). CDR3 length: 16 amino acids. Germline CDR1 and CDR2: MDHEN and SYDVKM.

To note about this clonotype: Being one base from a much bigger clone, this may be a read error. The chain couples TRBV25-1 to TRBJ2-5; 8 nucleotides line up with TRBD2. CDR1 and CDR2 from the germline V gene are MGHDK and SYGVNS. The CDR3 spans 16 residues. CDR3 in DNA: TGTACCAGCATTACTCCTAAGCGGGGGAACCAAGAGACCCAGTACTTC. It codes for CTSITPKRGNQETQYF.

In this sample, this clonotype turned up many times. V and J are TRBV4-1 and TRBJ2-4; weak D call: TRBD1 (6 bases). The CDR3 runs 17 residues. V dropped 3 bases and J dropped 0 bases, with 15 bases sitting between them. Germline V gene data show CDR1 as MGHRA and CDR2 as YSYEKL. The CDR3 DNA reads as TGCGCCAGCAGCCACGGGCAGGGGAGTATAGCCAAAAACATTCAGTACTTC. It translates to CASSHGQGSIAKNIQYF.

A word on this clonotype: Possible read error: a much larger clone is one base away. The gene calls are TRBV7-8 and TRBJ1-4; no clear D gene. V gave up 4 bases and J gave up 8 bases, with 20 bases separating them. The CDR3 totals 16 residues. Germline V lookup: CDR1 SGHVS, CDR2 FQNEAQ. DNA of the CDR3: TGTGCCAGCAGCTCACAAACCGGGTTTAGTGAGGAAAAACTGTTTTTT. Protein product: CASSSQTGFSEEKLFF.

CDR3: CASKESVSTDTQYF. The CDR3 region has the DNA TGTGCCAGTAAGGAGTCGGTTAGCACAGATACGCAGTATTTT. V usage is TRBV19 and J usage is TRBJ2-3, with D unclear. There are 14 residues in the CDR3. V was cut by 7 bases and J by 0 bases, with 11 bases left in between. Germline lookup yields CDR1 LNHDA and CDR2 SQIVND (reference sequence).

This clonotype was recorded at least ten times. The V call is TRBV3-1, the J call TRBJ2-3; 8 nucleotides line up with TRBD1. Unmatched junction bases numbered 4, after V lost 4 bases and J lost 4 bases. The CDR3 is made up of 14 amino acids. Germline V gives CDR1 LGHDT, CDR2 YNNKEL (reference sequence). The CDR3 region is CASSRQQGADTQYF. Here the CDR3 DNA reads TGTGCCAGCAGCCGCCAACAGGGGGCAGATACGCAGTATTTT.

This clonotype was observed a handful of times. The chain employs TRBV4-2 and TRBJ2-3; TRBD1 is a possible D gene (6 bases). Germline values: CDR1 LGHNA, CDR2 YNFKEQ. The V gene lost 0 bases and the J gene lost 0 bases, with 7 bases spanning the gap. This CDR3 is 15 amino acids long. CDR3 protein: CASSQETGSTDTQYF. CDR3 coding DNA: TGTGCCAGCAGCCAAGAAACAGGGAGCACAGATACGCAGTATTTT.

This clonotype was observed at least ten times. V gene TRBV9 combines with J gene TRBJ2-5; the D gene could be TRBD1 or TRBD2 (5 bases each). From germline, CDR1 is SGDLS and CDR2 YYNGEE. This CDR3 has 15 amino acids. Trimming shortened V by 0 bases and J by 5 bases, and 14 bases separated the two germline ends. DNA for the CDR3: TGTGCCAGCAGCGTAGAGGTTTGGGGCGGGGAGACCCAGTACTTC. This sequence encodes CASSVEVWGGETQYF.

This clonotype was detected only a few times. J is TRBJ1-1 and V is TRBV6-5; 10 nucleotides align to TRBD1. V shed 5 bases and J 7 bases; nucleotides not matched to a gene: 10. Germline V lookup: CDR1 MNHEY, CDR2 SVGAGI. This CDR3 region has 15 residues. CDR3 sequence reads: CASSPGTGVEGEAFF. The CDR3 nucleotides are TGTGCCAGCAGTCCCGGGACAGGGGTTGAAGGTGAAGCTTTCTTT.